This T cell receptor beta chain was recorded in a study of blood T cell repertoires in COVID-19. As processed by the authors: Researchers report that nucleated cell counts were estimated from reference gene primer amplification. Only in-frame clones appear in the TCRdb table, and some are missing; sequencing was by immunoSEQ multiplex PCR. The V and J calls and clone size were taken over from that table, and D and trimming were inferred from the DNA. The sample has 250,000 to 300,000 clones, roughly 90% seen once. The CDR3 runs to 14 residues. Germline V gene sequence: CDR1 SEHNR, CDR2 FQNEAQ (reference sequence). Trimming at V came to 5 bases and at J to 8 bases, leaving 8 bases not matched to a gene.

The clonotype was recovered from a woman in her fifties or sixties with acute or convalescent COVID-19. The chain uses TRBV7-9 and TRBJ2-1, with 8 bases aligning to TRBD2. Sequences were obtained from peripheral blood. This chain's CDR3 is CASSPGRAEDEQFF. The CDR3 nucleotides are TGTGCCAGCAGCCCCGGGAGGGCCGAAGATGAGCAGTTCTTC.